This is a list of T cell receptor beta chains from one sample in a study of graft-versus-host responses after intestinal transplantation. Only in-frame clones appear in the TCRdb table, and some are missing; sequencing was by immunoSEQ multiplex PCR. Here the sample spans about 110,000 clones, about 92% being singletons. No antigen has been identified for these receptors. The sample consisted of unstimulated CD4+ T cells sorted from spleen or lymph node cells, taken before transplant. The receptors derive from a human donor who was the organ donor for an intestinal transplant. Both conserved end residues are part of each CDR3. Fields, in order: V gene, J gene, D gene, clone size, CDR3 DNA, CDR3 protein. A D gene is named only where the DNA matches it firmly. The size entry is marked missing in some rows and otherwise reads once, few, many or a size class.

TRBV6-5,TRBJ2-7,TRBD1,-,TGTGCCAGCAGTTTGGGGACAGCGCAGTACTTC,CASSLGTAQYF
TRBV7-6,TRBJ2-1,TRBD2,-,TGTGCCAGCAGTCGCGACAGGGCCGCGGGACTAGCGCACAATGAGCAGTTCTTC,CASSRDRAAGLAHNEQFF
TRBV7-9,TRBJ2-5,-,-,TGTGCCAGCAGCCGTAGGGAGGAGGAGACCCAGTACTTC,CASSRREEETQYF
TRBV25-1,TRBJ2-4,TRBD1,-,TGTGCCAGCAGTGGCGGGACAGGCCTAGCCAAAAACATTCAGTACTTC,CASSGGTGLAKNIQYF
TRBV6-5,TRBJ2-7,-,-,TGTGCCAGCAGTGTATCCTACGAGCAGTACTTC,CASSVSYEQYF
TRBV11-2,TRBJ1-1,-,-,TGTGCCAGCAGCTTAGGCAGGGGAGACACTGAAGCTTTCTTT,CASSLGRGDTEAFF
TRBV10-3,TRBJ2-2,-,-,TGTGCCATGGGCTCTGACCGGAACACCGGGGAGCTGTTTTTT,CAMGSDRNTGELFF
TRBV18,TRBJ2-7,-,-,TGTGCCAGCTCACCTCAGGGACCCTACGAGCAGTACTTC,CASSPQGPYEQYF
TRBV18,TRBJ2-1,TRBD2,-,TGTGCCAGCTCACCTCAACTAGCGGGAGGGAATGAGCAGTTCTTC,CASSPQLAGGNEQFF
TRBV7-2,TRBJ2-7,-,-,TGTGCCAGCAGCTTAGTTAGCGAGCAGTACTTC,CASSLVSEQYF
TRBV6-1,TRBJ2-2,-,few,TGTGCCAGCAGTCGGGGGTTTACCGGGGAGCTGTTTTTT,CASSRGFTGELFF
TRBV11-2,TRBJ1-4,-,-,TGTGCCAGCAGCTTAGGGCAGAGCCCAACTAATGAAAAACTGTTTTTT,CASSLGQSPTNEKLFF
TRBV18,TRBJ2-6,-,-,TGTGCCAGCTCACCACGAGTACAGACGTTTTCTGGGGCCAACGTCCTGACTTTC,CASSPRVQTFSGANVLTF
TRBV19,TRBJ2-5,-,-,TGTGCCACTACCCATGGAGAGACCCAGTACTTC,CATTHGETQYF
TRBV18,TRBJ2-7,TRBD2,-,TGTGCCAGCTCACCAATTCCAGGGACGGGGAGTTCGGGGGGTTACGAGCAGTACTTC,CASSPIPGTGSSGGYEQYF
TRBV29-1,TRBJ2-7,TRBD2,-,TGCAGCGCCGCGATGACTAGCGGTTCCGAGCAGTACTTC,CSAAMTSGSEQYF
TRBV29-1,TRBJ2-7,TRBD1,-,TGCAGCGTTGCCTCCGGGACAGGGGACAGCGAGCAGTACTTC,CSVASGTGDSEQYF
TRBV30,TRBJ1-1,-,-,TGTGCCTGGAGCGAGCAGTTAAGCACTGAAGCTTTCTTT,CAWSEQLSTEAFF
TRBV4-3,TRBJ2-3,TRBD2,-,TGCGCCAGCAGCCTTATAGCGGGATCGGAAGATACGCAGTATTTT,CASSLIAGSEDTQYF
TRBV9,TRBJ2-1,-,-,TGTGCCAGCAGCGTCAAAGCCTACAATGAGCAGTTCTTC,CASSVKAYNEQFF
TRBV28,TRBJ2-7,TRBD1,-,TGTGCCAGCAGTTTACTGGGCCGGGACAGGTCCTACGAGCAGTACTTC,CASSLLGRDRSYEQYF
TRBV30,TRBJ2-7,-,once,TGTGCCTGGAGGGAGACAGGAGGGGGCTCCTACGAGCAGTACTTC,CAWRETGGGSYEQYF
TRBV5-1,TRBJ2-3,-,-,TGCGCCAGCAGCTTGGTTCCGGCAGATACGCAGTATTTT,CASSLVPADTQYF
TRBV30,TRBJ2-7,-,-,TGTGCCTGGAGTATAAGGGCTAGCCACGAGCAGTACTTC,CAWSIRASHEQYF
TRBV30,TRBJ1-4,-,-,TGTGCCTGGAGTAGTGAGGGGTTACCTAATGAAAAACTGTTTTTT,CAWSSEGLPNEKLFF
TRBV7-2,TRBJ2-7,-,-,TGTGCCAGCAGCTCAGGGGCCCAAGACGAGCAGTACTTC,CASSSGAQDEQYF
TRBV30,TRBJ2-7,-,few,TGTGCCTGGAGTATGAGGCAGGAGCAGTACTTC,CAWSMRQEQYF
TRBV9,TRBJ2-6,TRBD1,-,TGTGCCAGCAGCGTAGGGTCGGGACAGGGTTCTGGGGCCAACGTCCTGACTTTC,CASSVGSGQGSGANVLTF
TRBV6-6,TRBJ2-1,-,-,TGTGCCAGCAGTTACTCTCCACAACCCTACAATGAGCAGTTCTTC,CASSYSPQPYNEQFF
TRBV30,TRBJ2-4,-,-,TGTGCCTGGAGGGACCAAAAACTAGCCAAAAACATTCAGTACTTC,CAWRDQKLAKNIQYF
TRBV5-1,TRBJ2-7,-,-,TGCGCCAGCAGCTTGGAAGGGGTCAGGGGCGAGCAGTACTTC,CASSLEGVRGEQYF
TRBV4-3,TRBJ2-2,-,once,TGCGCCAGCAGCCAAGGCTTCGCGGCGAACACCGGGGAGCTGTTTTTT,CASSQGFAANTGELFF
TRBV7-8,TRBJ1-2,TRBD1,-,TGTGCCAGCAGCCCGTACGACAGGGGGCAAAGCTACACCTTC,CASSPYDRGQSYTF
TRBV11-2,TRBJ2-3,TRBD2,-,TGTGCCAGCAGCTTAGGGGTCGGAGCGGGATTAACAGATACGCAGTATTTT,CASSLGVGAGLTDTQYF
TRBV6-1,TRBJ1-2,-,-,TGTGCCAGCAGTGAAACTAACTATGGCTACACCTTC,CASSETNYGYTF
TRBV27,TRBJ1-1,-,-,TGTGCCAGCAGTTTATCGATCGGCGATGAAGCTTTCTTT,CASSLSIGDEAFF
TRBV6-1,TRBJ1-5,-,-,TGTGCCAGCAGTGAAGCTTGGAGTCAGCCCCAGCATTTT,CASSEAWSQPQHF
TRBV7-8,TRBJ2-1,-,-,TGTGCCAGCAGCTTAGGAGTAATACACTTAAATGAGCAGTTCTTC,CASSLGVIHLNEQFF
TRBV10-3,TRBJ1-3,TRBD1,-,TGTGCCATCAGTGTGAGGGGACAGACCTCTGGAAACACCATATATTTT,CAISVRGQTSGNTIYF
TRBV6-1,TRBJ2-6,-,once,TGTGCCAGCAGCTCCCAGAGATCTGGGGCCAACGTCCTGACTTTC,CASSSQRSGANVLTF
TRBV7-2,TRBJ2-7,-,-,TGTGCCAGCAGCTTAGGGCCCCCAAGGACAGCGAACTACGAGCAGTACTTC,CASSLGPPRTANYEQYF
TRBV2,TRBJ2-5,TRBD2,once,TGTGCCAGCAGTGTTTGGCTAGCGGGAGCCCCCACAATAGAGACCCAGTACTTC,CASSVWLAGAPTIETQYF
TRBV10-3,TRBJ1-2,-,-,TGTGCCATCAGTGAACGTTGGGCAGGCCCAGCTGGATATGGCTACACCTTC,CAISERWAGPAGYGYTF
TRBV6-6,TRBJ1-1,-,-,TGTGCCAGCAGACCCCAGGGGCCGCCTTTTAAAGCTTTCTTT,CASRPQGPPFKAFF
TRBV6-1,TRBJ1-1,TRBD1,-,TGTGCCAGCAGTCCAAACGGACAGGCGAACACTGAAGCTTTCTTT,CASSPNGQANTEAFF
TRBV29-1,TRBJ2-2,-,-,TGCAGCGTTGTGTGGAGCGGAACCGGGGAGCTGTTTTTT,CSVVWSGTGELFF
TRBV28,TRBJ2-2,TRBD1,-,TGTGCCAGCAGGGGACAGTCGAACACCGGGGAGCTGTTTTTT,CASRGQSNTGELFF
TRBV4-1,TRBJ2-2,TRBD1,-,TGCGCCAGCAGCCTAAATTTGGACAGGGGGGCCGGGGAGCTGTTTTTT,CASSLNLDRGAGELFF
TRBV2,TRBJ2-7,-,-,TGTGCCGGCAGTGAAGATGGACAGTTCTCCTACGAGCAGTACTTC,CAGSEDGQFSYEQYF
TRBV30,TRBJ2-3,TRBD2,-,TGTGCCTGGAGTGGGACTAGCGGAAGAAAAGATACGCAGTATTTT,CAWSGTSGRKDTQYF
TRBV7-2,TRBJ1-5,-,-,TGTGCCAGCAGCTTATTCAGTGGCAGCAATCAGCCCCAGCATTTT,CASSLFSGSNQPQHF
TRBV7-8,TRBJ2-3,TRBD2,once,TGTGCCAGCAGCTTAGTCCCCGGGACAGGTGGACTAGCGGTTGAAAGGCAGTATTTT,CASSLVPGTGGLAVERQYF
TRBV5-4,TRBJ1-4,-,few,TGTGCCAGCAGCTCGGGGACCGAAGTAGGAGGTGAAAAACTGTTTTTT,CASSSGTEVGGEKLFF
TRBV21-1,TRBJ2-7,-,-,TGTGCCAGCAGCAAAGATGAAGGGGGCCACGAGCAGTACTTC,CASSKDEGGHEQYF
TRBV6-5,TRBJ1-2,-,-,TGTGCCAGCAGTGAAGATAAAATCTATGGCTACACCTTC,CASSEDKIYGYTF
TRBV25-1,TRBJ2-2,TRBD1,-,TGTGCCAGCAGTCCGGGACAGGTGGACACCGGGGAGCTGTTTTTT,CASSPGQVDTGELFF
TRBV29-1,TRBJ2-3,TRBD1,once,TGCAGCGTTGCGGGACAGGGGATGGATACGCAGTATTTT,CSVAGQGMDTQYF
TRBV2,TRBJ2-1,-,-,TGTGCCAGCACTCGAGGAAGGACAGTGCACAATGAGCAGTTCTTC,CASTRGRTVHNEQFF
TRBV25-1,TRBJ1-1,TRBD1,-,TGTGCCAGTCAAGGACAGGGGGCCGTGAACACTGAAGCTTTCTTT,CASQGQGAVNTEAFF
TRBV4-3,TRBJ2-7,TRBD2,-,TGCGCCAGCAGCCAAGTACGGGCTAGCGGGAAGTACGAGCAGTACTTC,CASSQVRASGKYEQYF